The 30 T cell receptor beta chains presented below share a single source sample, sequenced in a study of post-analysis software for immune sequencing data. Study results and caveats: Among four to six TRBV segments more frequent in patients than controls were TRBV5-6, TRBV5-1 and TRBV20-1.

Their target antigens are unknown. Unique molecular identifiers tagged the TCR beta cDNA libraries. Via MiXCR, TCRdb re-called the PCR reads, giving one row per CDR3 protein. The repertoire holds about 760,000 distinct CDR3 sequences, with roughly 29% as singletons. Sample: blood. The receptors come from a girl aged 10-17 years with multiple sclerosis.

The J gene is TRBJ2-3, the V gene TRBV15; possible D gene TRBD2, 6 bases. V lost 0 bases and J 6 bases, leaving 19 bases between the germline ends. The germline gives CDR1 LNHNV, CDR2 YYDKDF (reference sequence). The CDR3 consists of 17 residues. The CDR3 coding sequence is TGTGCCACCAGCAGAGACCCAGGGACTCTCCGCGGGGATACGCAGTATTTT. Protein product: CATSRDPGTLRGDTQYF. Full variable domain (rest looked up from reference TRBV15 and TRBJ2-3): DAMVIQNPRYQVTQFGKPVTLSCSQTLNHNVMYWYQQKSSQAPKLLFHYYDKDFNNEADTPDNFQSRRPNTSFCFLDIRSPGLGDTAMYLCATSRDPGTLRGDTQYFGPGTRLTVL.

This clonotype was counted between two and nine times. V is TRBV2 and J is TRBJ1-2; tentatively, D is TRBD1 (5 bases). This CDR3 is built from 15 residues. The ends were cut back, 7 bases at V and 4 bases at J, with 19 bases in the middle. From germline, CDR1 is SNHLY and CDR2 FYNNEI. The CDR3 loop reads CASTSPPGRIYGYTF. CDR3 DNA: TGTGCCAGCACCTCCCCCCCGGGGCGTATCTATGGCTACACCTTC.

This chain joins TRBV7-2 and TRBJ2-3; unclear D gene. The CDR3 is 14 residues long. The V gene lost 1 base and the J gene lost 6 bases, with 11 bases spanning the gap. CDR1 is SGHTA and CDR2 is FQGNSA in the germline V gene. For the CDR3, the DNA is TGTGCCAGCAGCTTAGGTCAGGCATTGGATACGCAGTATTTT. As protein: CASSLGQALDTQYF.

This chain joins TRBV10-3 and TRBJ2-7; 7 nucleotides line up with TRBD2. The CDR3 length is 16 residues. Losses at the gene ends were 3 bases for V and 3 bases for J; bases not matched to a gene: 11. In germline, CDR1 is ENHRY, CDR2 SYGVKD. CDR3 sequence (DNA): TGTGCCATCAGTGAAATCCAAGCTAGCGGATACTACGAGCAGTACTTC. This translates into CAISEIQASGYYEQYF.

The chain couples TRBV6-5 to TRBJ2-7; the D is unclear. Germline-derived CDR1 and CDR2 are MNHEY and SVGAGI. The CDR3 has 14 amino acids. V lost 8 bases, J lost 2 bases, and 16 bases lay in between. The CDR3 nucleotides are TGTGCCAGCGCCGTCGGGCAGCACGCCTACGAGCAGTACTTC. This sequence encodes CASAVGQHAYEQYF.

The J gene is TRBJ2-7, the V gene TRBV20-1, with D unclear. The CDR3 has 11 residues. With 2 bases removed from V and 2 bases from J, the gap between germline ends came to 4 bases. Germline CDR1 and CDR2: DFQATT and SNEGSKA (reference sequence). CDR3 protein: CSARLTYEQYF. In DNA form, the CDR3 reads TGCAGTGCTAGACTTACCTACGAGCAGTACTTC.

This clonotype was seen many times. The chain carries TRBV4-3 and TRBJ2-5; D unresolved. Between the trimmed V and J ends, which lost 1 base and 5 bases, there was a span of 11 bases. This CDR3 is 14 amino acids long. Germline V CDR1 and CDR2: LGHNA, YSLEER. The CDR3 nucleotides are TGCGCCAGCAGCCAAGGTCACCAAGGGGAGACCCAGTACTTC. The encoded protein is CASSQGHQGETQYF.

CDR3 sequence: CASSPYLAGPSYEQYF. The CDR3, as DNA: TGTGCCAGCAGCCCCTACCTAGCGGGACCCAGCTACGAGCAGTACTTC. The V gene is TRBV7-8, the J gene TRBJ2-7; 9 bases line up with TRBD2. The CDR3 runs to 16 residues. The V segment lost 5 bases and the J segment 3 bases; nucleotides outside the gene matches: 11. Germline CDR1 reads SGHVS; CDR2 reads FQNEAQ.

The chain links TRBV4-3 to TRBJ1-1; 7 bases map to TRBD1. J lost 0 bases, V lost 0 bases, and 4 bases had no gene match. The CDR3 contains 16 residues. Germline assignment: CDR1 LGHNA and CDR2 YSLEER. The chain's CDR3 is CASSQEYRGLNTEAFF. In DNA, the CDR3 is TGCGCCAGCAGCCAAGAATACAGGGGATTGAACACTGAAGCTTTCTTT.

The J gene is TRBJ1-2, the V gene TRBV20-1; no clear D. Trimming left V 3 bases short and J 8 bases short, with 13 bases between. Germline lookup yields CDR1 DFQATT and CDR2 SNEGSKA (reference sequence). This CDR3 has 12 amino acids. The CDR3 DNA reads TGCAGTGCTAGTTGGTTAGGGCAAGGCTACACCTTC. It yields the protein CSASWLGQGYTF.

This clonotype has just a few counts. The chain joins TRBV6-1 to TRBJ2-1; D perhaps matches TRBD2 (6 bases). Between the trimmed V and J ends, which lost 7 bases and 7 bases, there was a span of 20 bases. CDR3 size: 15 residues. CDR1 is MNHNS, CDR2 SASEGT, per germline. The DNA for the CDR3 is TGTGCCAGCAATGCGGGACCCGGCGGAGTGAATGAGCAGTTCTTC. This translates into CASNAGPGGVNEQFF.

Of note for this clonotype: Relative to the germline gene, one junction end is altered; a read error may explain this. CDR3 nucleotide sequence: TGCGCCAGCAGCTTGGCGGGGACCTCCCACAATGAGCAGTTCTTC. This sequence encodes CASSLAGTSHNEQFF. The chain has TRBV5-1 and TRBJ2-1; D is possibly TRBD1 or TRBD2 (5 bases each). Germline values: CDR1 SGHRS, CDR2 YFSETQ. This CDR3 contains 15 residues.

The chain carries TRBV7-2 and TRBJ2-1; 9 nucleotides align to TRBD2. Germline-derived CDR1 and CDR2 are SGHTA and FQGNSA. The CDR3 loop spans 14 amino acids. The trim removed 8 bases at V and 7 bases at J, leaving 9 bases unmatched. The CDR3 bases are TGTACCAGCTCCTTAGCGGGAGCGAGGAATGAGCAGTTCTTC. As protein: CTSSLAGARNEQFF.

A few counts support this clonotype. V is TRBV6-5 and J is TRBJ1-2; 12 bases align to TRBD1. Unmatched junction bases numbered 10, after V lost 4 bases and J lost 7 bases. The CDR3 extends over 16 amino acids. CDR1 is MNHEY, CDR2 SVGAGI, per germline. In nucleotides, the CDR3 is TGTGCCAGCAGTTCCAAAGGGGACAGGGGGCCTGCTGGCTACACCTTC. Encoded protein: CASSSKGDRGPAGYTF.

This chain links TRBV20-1 with TRBJ2-1, with 10 bases matching TRBD1. Germline trimming cut 3 bases from V and 8 bases from J; bases unmatched to any gene: 7. Looked up from germline, CDR1 is DFQATT and CDR2 is SNEGSKA (reference sequence). The CDR3 is 14 amino acids. CDR3 coding DNA: TGCAGTGCTAGCAGACAGGGGGCGTCGGATGAGCAGTTCTTC. This codes for CSASRQGASDEQFF.

V is TRBV2 and J is TRBJ2-5, with D maybe TRBD2 (5 bases). This CDR3 is built from 15 residues. From germline, CDR1 is SNHLY and CDR2 FYNNEI. Deletions cut 10 bases from V and 0 bases from J, with 18 bases between. The CDR3 loop reads CATLGEGQYQETQYF. In DNA, the CDR3 is TGTGCCACTCTGGGAGAGGGTCAGTACCAAGAGACCCAGTACTTC.

The rearrangement uses TRBV23-1 and TRBJ2-5; perhaps TRBD2 as D (5 bases). TRBV23-1 is assigned to the ORF class and has an uncertain function. V lost 11 bases, J lost 5 bases, and 12 bases lay in between. The CDR3 sequence is 11 residues long. CDR3 sequence reads: CARRRRETQYF. CDR3 sequence (DNA): TGCGCCCGACGTAGGAGGGAGACCCAGTACTTC.

The chain links TRBV2 to TRBJ1-2, with D uncertain. The CDR3 is 13 amino acids. V was cut by 0 bases and J by 8 bases, with 10 bases left in between. The germline V gene has CDR1 SNHLY and CDR2 FYNNEI. The CDR3 loop is CASSEARSGGYTF. For the CDR3, the DNA is TGTGCCAGCAGTGAAGCGCGAAGCGGGGGCTACACCTTC.

This clonotype was recorded a few times. The V call is TRBV7-9, the J call TRBJ2-7; 7 bases agree with TRBD2. The V and J ends lost 5 bases and 0 bases, in that order; junction bases with no gene match: 10. The germline V gene has CDR1 SEHNR and CDR2 FQNEAQ (reference sequence). The CDR3 consists of 16 residues. CDR3 DNA sequence: TGTGCCAGCAGCGCAGCTAGCGGACTAAGCTCCTACGAGCAGTACTTC. Translation: CASSAASGLSSYEQYF.

The chain recombines TRBV3-1 with TRBJ2-1; 11 positions match TRBD2. Germline-derived CDR1 and CDR2 are LGHDT and YNNKEL (reference sequence). This CDR3 is built from 18 residues. After removal of 4 bases from V and 0 bases from J, the junction contained 8 bases not matched to a gene. CDR3: CASSPHHLAGGSYNEQFF. The CDR3, as DNA: TGTGCCAGCAGCCCACATCATCTAGCGGGGGGCTCCTACAATGAGCAGTTCTTC.

The chain couples TRBV4-1 to TRBJ1-1, with D uncertain. The CDR3 has 12 amino acids. Germline V gene lookup returns CDR1 MGHRA and CDR2 YSYEKL. V lost 1 base, J lost 11 bases, and 11 bases lay in between. For the CDR3, the DNA is TGCGCCAGCAGCCAAGCCGCCGAGAGTGCTTTCTTT. Translating it yields CASSQAAESAFF.

This clonotype showed up many times. The CDR3 here is CTGEGTDYGYTF. The CDR3 coding sequence is TGCACCGGAGAGGGCACTGACTATGGCTACACCTTC. J is TRBJ1-2 and V is TRBV29-1; D unresolved. The CDR3 length is 12 residues. The germline gives CDR1 SQVTM, CDR2 ANQGSEA.

This clonotype was observed a few times. The chain combines TRBV3-1 with TRBJ2-1; no clear D. Trimming pared 1 base from V and 10 bases from J, leaving 14 bases between. Germline loops: CDR1 LGHDT, CDR2 YNNKEL (reference sequence). The CDR3 length is 14 residues. DNA for the CDR3: TGTGCCAGCAGCCAAGGGGTATGGGTGCAAGAGCAGTTCTTC. This gives the protein CASSQGVWVQEQFF.

This clonotype was seen repeatedly, ten times or more. The rearrangement joins TRBV5-5 to TRBJ2-7; D possibly corresponds to TRBD1 (5 bases). Germline CDR1 and CDR2: SGHKS and YYEKEE (reference sequence). The CDR3 loop spans 12 amino acids. The V end lost 4 bases, the J end lost 6 bases, and 11 bases lay between the germline ends. CDR3 loop: CASSHWGGEQYF. The CDR3 coding sequence is TGTGCCAGCAGCCACTGGGGCGGCGAGCAGTACTTC.

The table lists this clonotype with a few counts. The chain employs TRBV2 and TRBJ1-5; the match to TRBD1 covers 7 bases. Trimming took 10 bases from V and 7 from J; bases not matched to a gene: 10. The CDR3 loop spans 13 amino acids. Germline V gene data show CDR1 as SNHLY and CDR2 as FYNNEI. CDR3 in DNA: TGTGCCACCTCCTTACAGGGGTCACAGCCCCAGCATTTT. Translation gives CATSLQGSQPQHF.

The chain recombines TRBV28 with TRBJ2-1, with 8 bases identical to TRBD2. Germline-derived CDR1 and CDR2 are MDHEN and SYDVKM. The junction had 4 bases not matched to a gene; V was cut back by 6 bases and J by 9 bases. CDR3 size: 12 residues. The CDR3, as DNA: TGTGCCAGCAGGATGGGACTAGGTGAGCAGTTCTTC. This sequence encodes CASRMGLGEQFF. Combining the CDR3 with reference TRBV28 and TRBJ2-1 gives the whole variable domain DVKVTQSSRYLVKRTGEKVFLECVQDMDHENMFWYRQDPGLGLRLIYFSYDVKMKEKGDIPEGYSVSREKKERFSLILESASTNQTSMYLCASRMGLGEQFFGPGTRLTVL.

V and J are TRBV4-1 and TRBJ2-5; 7 bases match TRBD1. Germline CDR1 MGHRA, CDR2 YSYEKL. CDR3 size: 16 residues. Unmatched junction bases numbered 14, after V lost 5 bases and J lost 5 bases. The CDR3 reads CASSVRDSPGQETQYF. As DNA, the CDR3 is TGCGCCAGCAGCGTACGGGACAGCCCCGGCCAGGAGACCCAGTACTTC.

The chain uses TRBV6-2 or TRBV6-3 and TRBJ1-1; no definite D call. Trimming removed 2 bases at V and 0 bases at J, with 7 bases between. Germline lookup yields CDR1 MNHEY and CDR2 SVGEGT. The CDR3 covers 14 residues. CDR3 sequence reads: CASSYPILNTEAFF. The CDR3 coding sequence is TGTGCCAGCAGTTACCCCATCTTGAACACTGAAGCTTTCTTT.

Details on this clonotype: A clone one base away is much larger, so this may be a read error. V and J are TRBV20-1 and TRBJ1-5; D uncertain. The germline gives CDR1 DFQATT, CDR2 SNEGSKA (reference sequence). Trimming removed 3 bases at V and 11 bases at J, with 20 bases between. CDR3 size: 14 residues. The CDR3 here is CSASDHDRPRSQHF. The CDR3 DNA reads as TGCAGTGCTAGCGATCATGACCGTCCCAGATCCCAGCATTTT.

This rearrangement joins TRBV18 to TRBJ2-1; no clear D. The germline CDR1 and CDR2 sequences are KGHSH and LQKENI. Trimming removed 3 bases at V and 8 bases at J, with 17 bases between. This CDR3 comprises 15 residues. The CDR3 sequence: CASSPAFSGDDEQFF. The CDR3 region has the DNA TGTGCCAGCTCACCGGCGTTCAGTGGCGACGATGAGCAGTTCTTC.